This entry lists 17 T cell receptor beta chains sequenced from one sample in a study of PD-1 blockade in classical Hodgkin lymphoma. TCRdb keeps only in-frame clones here, not all; method: immunoSEQ multiplex PCR. Among some 34,000 clones, less than 75% were seen once, and the ten largest hold more than 3%. Time point described: cycle 4 day 1 (C4D1), after 6 weeks of nivolumab. Following autologous stem cell transplantation, relapse occurred in every patient, and exposure to brentuximab vedotin varied. This sample comprised peripheral blood mononuclear cells (PBMCs), obtained before the fourth cycle of nivolumab. Source of these receptors: a human donor with classical Hodgkin lymphoma.

The genes are TRBV29-1 and TRBJ2-2, with 12 bases that match TRBD2. Per the germline V gene, CDR1 is SQVTM and CDR2 is ANQGSEA. With 0 bases clipped from V and 1 base from J, the junction kept 6 bases outside the gene matches. The CDR3 loop spans 18 amino acids. CDR3 amino acids: CSVEDPSGRVGNTGELFF. The CDR3 nucleotides are TGCAGCGTTGAAGATCCTAGCGGGAGGGTAGGGAACACCGGGGAGCTGTTTTTT.

This chain links TRBV6-6 with TRBJ2-3; 7 bases line up with TRBD1. Germline V gene lookup returns CDR1 MNHNY and CDR2 SVGAGI (reference sequence). This CDR3 is 14 amino acids long. V gave up 5 bases and J gave up 2 bases; unmatched junction bases: 4. CDR3 in amino acids: CASSPQGNTDTQYF. The CDR3 DNA reads TGTGCCAGCAGTCCACAGGGGAACACAGATACGCAGTATTTT.

This clone appeared a single time. This chain links TRBV9 with TRBJ1-2; unclear D gene. Germline values: CDR1 SGDLS, CDR2 YYNGEE. This CDR3 has 13 amino acids. The V end was cut by 0 bases, the J end by 1 base, with 4 bases between. CDR3 sequence reads: CASSVEVNYGYTF. In DNA, the CDR3 is TGTGCCAGCAGCGTAGAAGTTAACTATGGCTACACCTTC.

The chain uses TRBV7-9 and TRBJ2-7; TRBD1 agrees at 9 bases. CDR3 length: 17 residues. Losses at the gene ends were 3 bases for V and 2 bases for J; bases not matched to a gene: 11. Germline V lookup: CDR1 SEHNR, CDR2 FQNEAQ (reference sequence). The CDR3 here is CASSLSGTGKDPYEQYF. The DNA for the CDR3 is TGTGCCAGCAGCTTGTCGGGGACAGGGAAGGACCCCTACGAGCAGTACTTC. The complete variable domain, with remaining parts taken from reference TRBV7-9 and TRBJ2-7, reads DTGVSQNPRHKITKRGQNVTFRCDPISEHNRLYWYRQTLGQGPEFLTYFQNEAQLEKSRLLSDRFSAERPKGSFSTLEIQRTEQGDSAMYLCASSLSGTGKDPYEQYFGPGTRLTVT.

This clone was seen just once. At one end, the junction sequence differs from germline, possibly due to a read error. The chain links TRBV5-6 to TRBJ2-5, with 9 bases identical to TRBD2. The germline CDR1 and CDR2 sequences are SGHDT and YYEEEE. CDR3 length: 16 amino acids. DNA of the CDR3: TGTGCCCGCAGCCTGGCGGGGGCGGGGGGGGGAGAGACCCAGTACTTC. This sequence encodes CARSLAGAGGGETQYF.

The rearrangement joins TRBV4-3 to TRBJ1-1; maybe TRBD1 (5 bases). The V end lost 3 bases, the J end lost 0 bases, and 14 bases lay between the germline ends. Germline V gives CDR1 LGHNA, CDR2 YSLEER. The CDR3 contains 16 residues. Here the CDR3 reads CASSHVRGALNTEAFF. The CDR3 bases are TGCGCCAGCAGCCATGTCCGTGGGGCCCTGAACACTGAAGCTTTCTTT.

The V call is TRBV27, the J call TRBJ2-4; maybe TRBD2 (6 bases). Trimming removed 11 bases from V and 2 bases from J, with 16 bases in between. From germline, CDR1 is MNHEY and CDR2 SMNVEV (reference sequence). The CDR3 consists of 14 residues. CDR3: CALKRVVTKNIQYF. CDR3 sequence (DNA): TGTGCCCTCAAGCGGGTTGTAACCAAAAACATTCAGTACTTC.

The chain is built from TRBV7-3 and TRBJ2-7; TRBD1 matches 7 bases. Per germline, CDR1 SGHTA and CDR2 FQGTGA. J was trimmed by 1 base and V by 8 bases; bases with no gene match: 2. The CDR3 is 12 residues long. The CDR3, as DNA: TGTGCCAGCCGGGACAGATCCTACGAGCAGTACTTC. Translating it yields CASRDRSYEQYF.

The genes are TRBV7-6 and TRBJ1-5; TRBD1 might be the D (6 bases). The CDR3 consists of 16 residues. V was shortened by 5 bases and J by 2 bases, with 16 bases between the two germline ends. CDR1 is SGHVS and CDR2 is FNYEAQ in the germline V gene. CDR3 DNA sequence: TGTGCCAGCAGCCCAGGAGACAGGTTGGGCAATCAGCCCCAGCATTTT. Translation: CASSPGDRLGNQPQHF.

The rearrangement uses TRBV7-9 and TRBJ1-2, with D tentatively TRBD1 (6 bases). The CDR3 is 15 amino acids. V was trimmed by 1 base and J by 1 base, leaving 10 bases between them. Germline V gene data show CDR1 as SEHNR and CDR2 as FQNEAQ (reference sequence). The DNA for the CDR3 is TGTGCCAGCAGCTTAGGACAGGCGCTTAACTATGGCTACACCTTC. This encodes CASSLGQALNYGYTF.

The CDR3 nucleotides read TGCAGCCCGGGGCAGGGGGACAATGAGCAGTTCTTC. Its translation is CSPGQGDNEQFF. The chain combines TRBV29-1 with TRBJ2-1; 7 bases match TRBD1. This CDR3 region has 12 residues. V lost 8 bases, J lost 5 bases, and 6 bases stayed unmatched. Germline V CDR1 and CDR2: SQVTM, ANQGSEA.

This clone is judged medium-sized. This chain connects TRBV27 to TRBJ1-5; D gene uncertain. The germline V and J ends were trimmed by 8 bases and 3 bases, with 5 bases remaining between them. CDR3 size: 11 residues. Germline V gene sequence: CDR1 MNHEY, CDR2 SMNVEV (reference sequence). CDR3 in amino acids: CASGHNQPQHF. CDR3 nucleotide sequence: TGTGCCAGCGGTCACAATCAGCCCCAGCATTTT.

The V gene is TRBV19, the J gene TRBJ1-1; unclear D gene. The CDR3 contains 13 residues. Per germline, CDR1 LNHDA and CDR2 SQIVND (reference sequence). V was cut by 0 bases and J by 5 bases, with 7 bases left in between. The CDR3 DNA sequence: TGTGCCAGTAGTATAGACACGGGAACTGAAGCTTTCTTT. Its protein is CASSIDTGTEAFF.

A few counts support this clone. The chain recombines TRBV11-2 with TRBJ1-6; D is unclear. CDR1 and CDR2 (germline): SGHAT, FQNNGV. The CDR3 is 11 amino acids. Trimming took off 5 bases at V and 10 bases at J, with 6 bases between the two ends. For the CDR3, the DNA is TGTGCCAGCAGCCTGGGCTCACCCCTCCACTTT. Encoded protein: CASSLGSPLHF.

This chain joins TRBV2 and TRBJ2-7; TRBD1 matches at 7 bases. The CDR3 runs 14 residues. CDR1 is SNHLY, CDR2 FYNNEI, per germline. With V trimmed by 8 bases and J by 2 bases, 9 bases remained unmatched. The CDR3 region is CASETGIGTYEQYF. CDR3 coding DNA: TGTGCCAGCGAGACAGGGATTGGGACCTACGAGCAGTACTTC. The entire variable domain, with the rest obtained from reference TRBV2 and TRBJ2-7, is as follows: EPEVTQTPSHQVTQMGQEVILRCVPISNHLYFYWYRQILGQKVEFLVSFYNNEISEKSEIFDDQFSVERPDGSNFTLKIRSTKLEDSAMYFCASETGIGTYEQYFGPGTRLTVT.

The chain uses TRBV5-1 and TRBJ1-6; a weak D match, TRBD1 (6 bases). CDR3 size: 14 residues. V lost 2 bases to trimming and J lost 8 bases, with 11 bases between them. The germline CDR1 and CDR2 sequences are SGHRS and YFSETQ. CDR3 sequence (DNA): TGCGCCAGCAGCTTCACAGGGATTTATTCACCCCTCCACTTT. Protein: CASSFTGIYSPLHF.

Only one count was recorded for this clone. The gene calls are TRBV2 and TRBJ2-7; 11 bases fit TRBD2. V was pared by 4 bases and J by 1 base, with 0 bases of the junction left unmatched. Germline lookup yields CDR1 SNHLY and CDR2 FYNNEI. The CDR3 is made up of 14 amino acids. CDR3 DNA sequence: TGTGCCAGCAGTGTAGCGGGAGGGTCCTACGAGCAGTACTTC. Translated, it gives CASSVAGGSYEQYF.